This TCR beta chain was profiled in a study of CD8+ T cells in alopecia areata. Study-wide findings and caveats: Normal scalp had lower clonality than lesional scalp, with alopecia totalis/universalis lesions showing this most strongly. Alphabeta T cells residing in normal skin are also sequenced in scalp samples.

Per germline, CDR1 SSHAT and CDR2 FNYEAQ (reference sequence). The CDR3 spans 15 residues. Trimming removed 5 bases from V and 5 bases from J; junction bases left unmatched: 6. Sequencing used cDNA as its template, made by extracting RNA and reverse transcribing it. Clones were read by immunoSEQ multiplex PCR, and TCRdb kept only the in-frame ones, dropping some. The sample has over 200,000 clones, 57% seen once. As regards this clone: Its antigen is undetermined.

The source was CD4+ T cells sorted from blood, collected at week 0. The chain combines TRBV7-7 with TRBJ2-2; the match to TRBD1 covers 9 bases. The clonotype was recovered from a human donor with alopecia areata. In DNA, the CDR3 is TGTGCCAGCAGCACACAGGGGGCGCGTACCGGGGAGCTGTTTTTT. Amino acids: CASSTQGARTGELFF. The complete variable domain, with remaining parts taken from reference TRBV7-7 and TRBJ2-2, reads GAGVSQSPRYKVTKRGQDVTLRCDPISSHATLYWYQQALGQGPEFLTYFNYEAQPDKSGLPSDRFSAERPEGSISTLTIQRTEQRDSAMYRCASSTQGARTGELFFGEGSRLTVL.